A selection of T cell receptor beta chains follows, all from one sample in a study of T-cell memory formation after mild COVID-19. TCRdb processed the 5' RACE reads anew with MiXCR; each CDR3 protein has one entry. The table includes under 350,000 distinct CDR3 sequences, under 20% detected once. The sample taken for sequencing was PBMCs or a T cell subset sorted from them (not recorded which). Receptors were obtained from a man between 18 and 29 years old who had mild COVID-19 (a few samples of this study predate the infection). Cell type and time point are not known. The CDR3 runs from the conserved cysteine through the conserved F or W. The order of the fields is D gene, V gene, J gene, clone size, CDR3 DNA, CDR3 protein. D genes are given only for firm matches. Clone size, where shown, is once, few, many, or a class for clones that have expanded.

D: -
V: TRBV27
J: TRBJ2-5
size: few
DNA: TGTGCCAGCAGTTTATACGGTCAAGAGACCCAGTACTTC
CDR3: CASSLYGQETQYF

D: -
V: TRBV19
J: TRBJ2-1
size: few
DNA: TGTGCCAGTAGCGACGGGACGGCCAGGAGACGAGATGAGCAGTTCTTC
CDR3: CASSDGTARRRDEQFF

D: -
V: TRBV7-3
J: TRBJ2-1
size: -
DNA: TGTGCCAGCAGCTTTGCGGGCCCCAATGAGCAGTTCTTC
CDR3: CASSFAGPNEQFF

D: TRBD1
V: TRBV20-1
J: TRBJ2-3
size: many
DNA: TGCAGTGCTACCCAGGGGGCGAGCCGTCGCACAGATACGCAGTATTTT
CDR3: CSATQGASRRTDTQYF

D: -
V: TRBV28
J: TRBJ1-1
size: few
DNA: TGTGCCAGCAGTTTGACCGCAGCCCTCATCGTCACTGAAGCTTTCTTT
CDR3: CASSLTAALIVTEAFF

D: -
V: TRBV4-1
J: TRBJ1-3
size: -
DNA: TGCGCCAGCAGCCAGGATCCGCTCAGGGCGGCTGGAAACACCATATATTTT
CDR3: CASSQDPLRAAGNTIYF

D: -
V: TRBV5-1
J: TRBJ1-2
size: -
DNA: TGCGCCAGCAGCTTAGAAGGGGCTGATGGCTACACCTTC
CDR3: CASSLEGADGYTF

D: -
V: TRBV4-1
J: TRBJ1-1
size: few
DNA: TGCGCCAGCAGCCAAGTTGTGACAGAGAACACTGAAGCTTTCTTT
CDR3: CASSQVVTENTEAFF

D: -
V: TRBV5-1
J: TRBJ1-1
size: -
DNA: TGCGCCAGCAGAGGTAATACCGGGGAAGCTTTCTTT
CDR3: CASRGNTGEAFF

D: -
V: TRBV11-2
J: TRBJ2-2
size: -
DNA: TGTGCCAGCAGCTCCGGAGGGGGCTTGGACACCGGGGAGCTGTTTTTT
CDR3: CASSSGGGLDTGELFF

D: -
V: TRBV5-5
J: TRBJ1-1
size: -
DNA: TGTGCCAGCAGCTTGCGTCCGGGACCTGGGGTTTTCTTT
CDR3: CASSLRPGPGVFF

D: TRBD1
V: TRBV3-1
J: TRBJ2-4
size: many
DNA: TGTGCCAGCAGCCCTCTAGGACAGGTAGAAAACATTCAGTACTTC
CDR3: CASSPLGQVENIQYF

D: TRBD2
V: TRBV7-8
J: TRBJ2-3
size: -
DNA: TGTGCCAGCAGCTTAAGCCTAACTAGCGGGGGGGGCACAGATACGCAGTATTTT
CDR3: CASSLSLTSGGGTDTQYF

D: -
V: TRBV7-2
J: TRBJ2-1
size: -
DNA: TGTGCCAGCAGCTTAGCAGGAGTCAATGAGCAGTTCTTC
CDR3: CASSLAGVNEQFF

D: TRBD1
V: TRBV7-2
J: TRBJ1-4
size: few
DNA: TGTGCCAGCAGCTTTCTCCCGGGACAGGGAAAAAAACTGTTTTTT
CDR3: CASSFLPGQGKKLFF

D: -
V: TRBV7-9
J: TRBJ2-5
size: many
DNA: TGTGCCAGCAGCCCAGGGGTCCGGGAGACCCAGTACTTC
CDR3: CASSPGVRETQYF

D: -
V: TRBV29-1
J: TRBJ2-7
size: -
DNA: TGCAGCGTTGACAGTGGAACCTACGAGCAGTACTTC
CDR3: CSVDSGTYEQYF

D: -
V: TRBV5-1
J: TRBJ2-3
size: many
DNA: TGCGCCAGCAGCTTGGAGGCCACTACAGATACGCAGTATTTT
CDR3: CASSLEATTDTQYF

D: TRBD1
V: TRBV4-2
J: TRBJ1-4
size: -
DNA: TGTGCCAGCAGCCAAGATCCAGGGACAGGGAATGAAAAACTGTTTTTT
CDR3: CASSQDPGTGNEKLFF

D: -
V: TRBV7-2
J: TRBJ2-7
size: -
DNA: TGTGCCAGCACCCCAAATGCGTACGAGCAGTACTTC
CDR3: CASTPNAYEQYF

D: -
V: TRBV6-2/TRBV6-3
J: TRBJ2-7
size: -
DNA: TGTGCCAGCAGTTCACCCAGCCTTTCGACCTACGAGCAGTACTTC
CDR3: CASSSPSLSTYEQYF

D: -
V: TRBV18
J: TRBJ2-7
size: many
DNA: TGTGCCAGCTCATACCCCGCCCGGTCCTACGAGCAGTACTTC
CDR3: CASSYPARSYEQYF